This passage covers 24 T cell receptor beta chains from one sample sequenced in a study of control samples from healthy donors and cancer patients. Produced via immunoSEQ multiplex PCR; TCRdb's table is partial and in-frame only. The sample consists of tens of thousands of clones, around 79% of them appearing once. Sequencing was performed on PBMCs. These receptors originate from a man aged 60 to 69 with head and neck cancer.

J is TRBJ1-3 and V is TRBV7-2; D is ambiguous. Germline lookup yields CDR1 SGHTA and CDR2 FQGNSA. Between the trimmed V and J ends, which lost 1 base and 8 bases, there was a span of 3 bases. The CDR3 loop spans 11 amino acids. The CDR3 loop is CASSLGYTIYF. DNA for the CDR3: TGTGCCAGCAGCTTAGGCTACACCATATATTTT.

The chain recombines TRBV4-3 with TRBJ2-3, with D perhaps matching TRBD2 (6 bases). CDR3 length: 15 amino acids. V was pared by 0 bases and J by 4 bases, with 11 bases between. Germline CDR1 is LGHNA and CDR2 is YSLEER. DNA for the CDR3: TGCGCCAGCAGCCAAGATTTCGGGAGATCAGATACGCAGTATTTT. Translating gives CASSQDFGRSDTQYF.

The chain uses TRBV2 and TRBJ1-5, with D maybe TRBD1 (5 bases). This CDR3 contains 15 residues. Germline CDR1 SNHLY, CDR2 FYNNEI. V shed 4 bases and J shed 7 bases, with 17 bases lying between them. The CDR3, as DNA: TGTGCCAGCAGTGTTTCGGGTATAGCAGGGCAGCCCCAGCATTTT. Its protein is CASSVSGIAGQPQHF.

The chain is built from TRBV6-5 and TRBJ2-7; unclear D gene. This CDR3 has 11 amino acids. The germline V and J ends were trimmed by 6 bases and 6 bases, with 9 bases remaining between them. Germline CDR1 reads MNHEY; CDR2 reads SVGAGI. For the CDR3, the DNA is TGTGCCAGCAGGACCCCACGCGAGCAGTACTTC. Protein: CASRTPREQYF.

The rearrangement links TRBV1 to TRBJ2-3; TRBD1 reflects the table's D call only, with no check against the DNA. TRBV1 is noted as a pseudogene. This CDR3 has 14 amino acids. The CDR3 region is CTSSRDRGVNTQYF. CDR3 DNA sequence: TGCACCAGCAGCAGGGACAGGGGGGTAAATACGCAGTATTTT.

This sequence joins TRBV19 and TRBJ2-1, with 8 bases that match TRBD1. In germline, CDR1 is LNHDA, CDR2 SQIVND (reference sequence). V lost 2 bases to trimming and J lost 4 bases; unmatched junction nucleotides: 4. The CDR3 has 15 residues. The CDR3 DNA reads as TGTGCCAGTAGTATACAGGGGGCCAGGTACAATGAGCAGTTCTTC. It is translated as CASSIQGARYNEQFF. The whole variable domain, remainder taken from reference TRBV19 and TRBJ2-1, is DGGITQSPKYLFRKEGQNVTLSCEQNLNHDAMYWYRQDPGQGLRLIYYSQIVNDFQKGDIAEGYSVSREKKESFPLTVTSAQKNPTAFYLCASSIQGARYNEQFFGPGTRLTVL.

V usage is TRBV2 and J usage is TRBJ2-3; 11 positions match TRBD2. Germline assignment: CDR1 SNHLY and CDR2 FYNNEI. This CDR3 contains 13 residues. Trimming removed 10 bases from V and 5 bases from J; junction bases left unmatched: 5. The CDR3 region is CATLAGGRDTQYF. CDR3 sequence (DNA): TGTGCCACCCTAGCGGGAGGTCGAGATACGCAGTATTTT.

The chain recombines TRBV5-4 with TRBJ1-3; D is uncertain. This CDR3 has 14 residues. The V gene lost 1 base and the J gene lost 0 bases, with 5 bases spanning the gap. Looked up from germline, CDR1 is SGHNT and CDR2 is YYREEE (reference sequence). The CDR3 region is CASSLLGSGNTIYF. The CDR3 region has the DNA TGTGCCAGCAGCTTGCTGGGCTCTGGAAACACCATATATTTT.

The rearrangement joins TRBV7-8 to TRBJ2-1, with 10 bases fitting TRBD2. This CDR3 is built from 18 residues. From germline, CDR1 is SGHVS and CDR2 FQNEAQ. V gave up 2 bases and J gave up 5 bases; unmatched junction bases: 12. The CDR3 DNA sequence: TGTGCCAGCAGCTTAACAGGGGCGAGACTAGCGGGTAACAATGAGCAGTTCTTC. Amino acids: CASSLTGARLAGNNEQFF.

This clone was seen only a few times. The V gene is TRBV27, the J gene TRBJ2-2, with D uncertain. The CDR3 is made up of 13 amino acids. The germline gives CDR1 MNHEY, CDR2 SMNVEV (reference sequence). Trimming took 5 bases from V and 6 from J, leaving 10 bases between them. The CDR3: CASSPDLPGELFF. CDR3 nucleotide sequence: TGTGCCAGCAGTCCTGACCTACCCGGGGAGCTGTTTTTT.

CDR3 sequence (DNA): TGTGCCAGCTCACTACTCCCTGTTAGCTCCTATAATTCACCCCTCCACTTT. Translated, it gives CASSLLPVSSYNSPLHF. V and J are TRBV18 and TRBJ1-6; D gene unclear. Looked up from germline, CDR1 is KGHSH and CDR2 is LQKENI. V dropped 4 bases and J dropped 0 bases, with 13 bases sitting between them. CDR3 length: 17 amino acids.

The V and J genes are TRBV28 and TRBJ2-7; tentative D call: TRBD1 (6 bases). Trimming left V 3 bases short and J 5 bases short, with 14 bases between. The CDR3 totals 14 residues. Germline V gene sequence: CDR1 MDHEN, CDR2 SYDVKM. The CDR3 DNA sequence: TGTGCCAGCAGTTTCGTACAGGGTGACGACGAGCAGTACTTC. Protein: CASSFVQGDDEQYF. Full variable domain (missing parts from reference TRBV28 and TRBJ2-7): DVKVTQSSRYLVKRTGEKVFLECVQDMDHENMFWYRQDPGLGLRLIYFSYDVKMKEKGDIPEGYSVSREKKERFSLILESASTNQTSMYLCASSFVQGDDEQYFGPGTRLTVT.

CDR3 residues: CASSPDWGQGPENTF. CDR3 DNA sequence: TGTGCCAGCAGCCCGGACTGGGGACAGGGCCCTGAAAACACCTTC. The chain combines TRBV7-9 with TRBJ1-2; TRBD1 matches 9 bases. V lost 5 bases to trimming and J lost 12 bases; unmatched junction nucleotides: 16. Germline CDR1 SEHNR, CDR2 FQNEAQ (reference sequence). CDR3 length equals 15 residues.

The rearrangement links TRBV6-5 to TRBJ2-2, with TRBD2 matching 9 bases. After removal of 2 bases from V and 7 bases from J, the junction contained 8 bases not matched to a gene. Germline loops: CDR1 MNHEY, CDR2 SVGAGI. The CDR3 extends over 16 amino acids. CDR3 loop: CASSYHAGGPNGELFF. CDR3 coding DNA: TGTGCCAGCAGTTACCATGCGGGAGGGCCAAACGGGGAGCTGTTTTTT.

This chain joins TRBV25-1 and TRBJ1-2, with no clear D. Germline loops: CDR1 MGHDK, CDR2 SYGVNS. The CDR3 is 15 amino acids. V lost 1 base and J 1 base, leaving 10 bases between the germline ends. CDR3 bases: TGTGCCAGCAGTGAATCATCAGTTCTTAACTATGGCTACACCTTC. Protein product: CASSESSVLNYGYTF.

This clone was observed a few times. The chain carries TRBV7-9 and TRBJ1-6, with D unresolved. V was trimmed by 5 bases and J by 7 bases, leaving 15 bases between them. The CDR3 is 15 residues long. The V gene's germline CDR1 is SEHNR and CDR2 FQNEAQ (reference sequence). For the CDR3, the DNA is TGTGCCAGCAGCCCGGTAATGGCCACCAATTCACCCCTCCACTTT. Translating gives CASSPVMATNSPLHF.

In DNA form, the CDR3 reads TGCGCCAGCAGCCAAGTCGCTATAGCGGACGGCTTCTACGAGCAGTACTTC. The encoded protein is CASSQVAIADGFYEQYF. The chain has TRBV4-1 and TRBJ2-7; tentatively, D is TRBD2 (6 bases). This CDR3 is built from 17 residues. The V gene's germline CDR1 is MGHRA and CDR2 YSYEKL. V lost 1 base and J lost 3, with 19 bases in between.

This clone was observed a single time. V and J are TRBV10-3 and TRBJ2-7, with D perhaps matching TRBD1 or TRBD2 (5 bases each). The CDR3 runs to 15 residues. Germline V gene data show CDR1 as ENHRY and CDR2 as SYGVKD. The V gene lost 4 bases and the J gene lost 0 bases, with 13 bases spanning the gap. The CDR3 reads CAISGTWGSSYEQYF. In DNA form, the CDR3 reads TGTGCCATCAGTGGGACCTGGGGGAGCTCCTACGAGCAGTACTTC.

CDR3 loop: CASALAGLQETQYF. CDR3 nucleotide sequence: TGTGCCAGCGCTCTCGCGGGACTCCAAGAGACCCAGTACTTC. J is TRBJ2-5 and V is TRBV27; maybe TRBD2 (6 bases). V dropped 8 bases and J dropped 1 base, with 14 bases sitting between them. CDR1 and CDR2 (germline): MNHEY, SMNVEV (reference sequence). The CDR3 extends over 14 amino acids.

As for this clone: One end of the junction is discordant with germline, which a read error may explain. The chain combines TRBV10-3 with TRBJ2-7, with D tentatively TRBD1 or TRBD2 (5 bases each). CDR3 length: 12 amino acids. Germline CDR1 ENHRY, CDR2 SYGVKD. This CDR3 is CAINEGYELQYF. As DNA, the CDR3 is TGTGCCATCAATGAGGGGTATGAGTTGCAGTACTTC.

This chain connects TRBV19 to TRBJ1-2; D is possibly TRBD1 (6 bases). CDR3 size: 11 residues. Germline lookup yields CDR1 LNHDA and CDR2 SQIVND (reference sequence). Trimming pared 5 bases from V and 8 bases from J, leaving 9 bases between. The CDR3 sequence: CASSAGGGYTF. Here the CDR3 DNA reads TGTGCCAGTAGTGCGGGGGGCGGCTACACCTTC.

The chain employs TRBV29-1 and TRBJ2-5; 12 bases match TRBD2. Per germline, CDR1 SQVTM and CDR2 ANQGSEA. After removal of 7 bases from V and 5 bases from J, the junction contained 8 bases not matched to a gene. The CDR3 sequence is 14 residues long. The CDR3 DNA is TGCAGCGCTGCCCGGACTAGCGGGAAGGAGACCCAGTACTTC. This translates into CSAARTSGKETQYF.

The rearrangement joins TRBV15 to TRBJ2-2; no clear D. The CDR3 loop spans 13 amino acids. Deletions cut 1 base from V and 3 bases from J, with 3 bases between. Germline V gene data show CDR1 as LNHNV and CDR2 as YYDKDF (reference sequence). For the CDR3, the DNA is TGTGCCACCAGCAGAGGTGACACCGGGGAGCTGTTTTTT. Translation gives CATSRGDTGELFF.

The chain couples TRBV28 to TRBJ2-1, with 11 bases matching TRBD1. The CDR3 consists of 16 residues. Germline lookup yields CDR1 MDHEN and CDR2 SYDVKM. V lost 4 bases and J lost 7; bases outside the gene matches: 9. The chain's CDR3 is CASSSEGTGGWNEQFF. As DNA, the CDR3 is TGTGCCAGCAGTTCCGAAGGGACAGGGGGTTGGAATGAGCAGTTCTTC. Together with reference TRBV28 and TRBJ2-1, the CDR3 gives the full variable domain: DVKVTQSSRYLVKRTGEKVFLECVQDMDHENMFWYRQDPGLGLRLIYFSYDVKMKEKGDIPEGYSVSREKKERFSLILESASTNQTSMYLCASSSEGTGGWNEQFFGPGTRLTVL.